The clone carrying this T cell receptor (beta chain) was counted only a few times. The V gene's germline CDR1 is SGHRS and CDR2 YFSETQ. The V end lost 1 base, the J end lost 0 bases, and 11 bases lay between the germline ends. The CDR3 loop spans 15 amino acids. A single record per CDR3 protein comes from TCRdb applying MiXCR to the RT-PCR reads. The sample lists hundreds of thousands of distinct CDR3 sequences, 14% seen once, with roughly 4% in the top ten. Sequencing was carried out using memory CD4+ T cells from blood. The chain is built from TRBV5-1 and TRBJ2-7; D is perhaps TRBD1 (6 bases). This TCR was sampled from a female donor in good health, serving as a healthy control. The CDR3 DNA follows: TGCGCCAGCAGCTTGAAGGGGGAACTCTCCTACGAGCAGTACTTC. As protein: CASSLKGELSYEQYF. Variable domain in full (rest from reference TRBV5-1 and TRBJ2-7): KAGVTQTPRYLIKTRGQQVTLSCSPISGHRSVSWYQQTPGQGLQFLFEYFSETQRNKGNFPGRFSGRQFSNSRSEMNVSTLELGDSALYLCASSLKGELSYEQYFGPGTRLTVT.